This T cell receptor beta chain comes out of a study of T cells in Graves' hyperthyroidism and ophthalmopathy. Study-level points and caveats: The authors' 13 V-J model separated ophthalmopathy from stable hyperthyroidism. Blood also carried most thyroid clonotypes expanded above 0.001.

RNA transcripts gave rise to amplified TCR beta CDR3 regions. The HTBI primer set was used in a first-round RT-PCR of the TCR CDR3. One entry per CDR3 protein, called by TCRdb with MiXCR from the multiplex PCR reads. Among about 280,000 distinct CDR3 sequences listed, 20% to 25% were seen once. V shed 7 bases and J 3 bases; nucleotides not matched to a gene: 5. This CDR3 region has 13 residues. Germline V lookup: CDR1 MNHNS, CDR2 SASEGT. On this clonotype: No antigen is known for it.

The chain couples TRBV6-1 to TRBJ1-1; 7 bases are shared with TRBD1. The sequencing sample was made of blood. This TCR derives from a man between 40 and 49 years old with Graves' hyperthyroidism that later progressed to Graves' ophthalmopathy. The CDR3 is CASIRQGDTEAFF. In nucleotides, the CDR3 is TGTGCCAGCATCAGACAGGGAGACACTGAAGCTTTCTTT.